Listed below are T cell receptor beta chains from one sample, sequenced in a study of CD4 T cells in relation to SARS-CoV-2 and coronaviruses. Profiling relied on immunoSEQ multiplex PCR, and the TCRdb table lists in-frame clones only, not all of them. Among tens of thousands of clones listed, over 65% were seen once. Which antigens these TCRs recognize remains unknown. The source material was CD4+ T cells from PBMCs, cultured in vitro. The receptors were sampled from a human donor in good health. The CDR3 runs from the conserved cysteine through the conserved F or W. The order of the fields is V gene, J gene, clone size, CDR3 protein. Clone sizes are given selectively: once, few, many, or a class where the clone is expanded.

V: TRBV24-1; J: TRBJ2-2; size: -; CDR3: CATSEPHDTGELFF
V: TRBV7-3; J: TRBJ2-5; size: few; CDR3: CASSADRKETQYF
V: TRBV19; J: TRBJ2-2; size: few; CDR3: CASSIEEGANTGELFF
V: TRBV4-1; J: TRBJ2-1; size: -; CDR3: CASSQDGLAGLSSYNEQFF
V: TRBV19; J: TRBJ1-5; size: -; CDR3: CASSIVGGNQPQHF
V: TRBV5-4; J: TRBJ1-2; size: -; CDR3: CASSWDRGNYGYTF
V: TRBV28; J: TRBJ2-7; size: -; CDR3: CASSYRLAGAGYEQYF
V: TRBV4-1; J: TRBJ1-1; size: -; CDR3: CASSLQGPYTEAFF
V: TRBV28; J: TRBJ2-2; size: few; CDR3: CASGLYRGTGELFF
V: TRBV24-1; J: TRBJ2-7; size: -; CDR3: CATSDVFGDHPEQYF
V: TRBV5-1; J: TRBJ2-1; size: -; CDR3: CASSGLGLAGGNEQFF
V: TRBV19; J: TRBJ1-2; size: few; CDR3: CAISRGPDYGYTF
V: TRBV3-1/TRBV3-2; J: TRBJ2-3; size: -; CDR3: CASSHPGRISDTQYF
V: TRBV28; J: TRBJ1-5; size: -; CDR3: CASSLELGISNQPQHF
V: TRBV7-2; J: TRBJ2-2; size: once; CDR3: CASSLAGVRTGELFF
V: TRBV18; J: TRBJ2-1; size: -; CDR3: CASSPNPPGGYNEQFF
V: TRBV7-9; J: TRBJ1-5; size: few; CDR3: CASSVGTVGQPQHF
V: TRBV5-1; J: TRBJ2-7; size: -; CDR3: CASSLGAGTLTSYEQYF
V: TRBV6-2/TRBV6-3; J: TRBJ1-2; size: -; CDR3: CASSLNYYYDRDNYGYTF
V: TRBV5-6; J: TRBJ1-1; size: once; CDR3: CASSLVMNTEAFF
V: TRBV29-1; J: TRBJ1-1; size: few; CDR3: CSVEDQYGETEAFF